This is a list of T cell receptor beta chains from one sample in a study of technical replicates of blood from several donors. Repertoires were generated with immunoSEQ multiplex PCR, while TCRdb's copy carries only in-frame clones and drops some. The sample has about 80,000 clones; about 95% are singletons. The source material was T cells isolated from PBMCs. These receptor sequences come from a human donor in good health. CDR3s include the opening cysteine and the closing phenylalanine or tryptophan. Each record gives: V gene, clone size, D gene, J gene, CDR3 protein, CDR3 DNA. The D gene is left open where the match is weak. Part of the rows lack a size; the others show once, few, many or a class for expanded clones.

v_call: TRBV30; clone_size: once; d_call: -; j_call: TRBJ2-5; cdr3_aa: CAWSSQGGETQYF; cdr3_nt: TGTGCCTGGAGTAGCCAGGGTGGGGAGACCCAGTACTTC
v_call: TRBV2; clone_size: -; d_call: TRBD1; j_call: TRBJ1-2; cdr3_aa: CASSESGGAGLFYGYTF; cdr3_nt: TGTGCCAGCAGTGAGTCAGGGGGCGCGGGGTTGTTCTATGGCTACACCTTC
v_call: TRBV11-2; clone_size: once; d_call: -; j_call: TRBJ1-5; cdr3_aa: CASGGTSGQPQHF; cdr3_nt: -
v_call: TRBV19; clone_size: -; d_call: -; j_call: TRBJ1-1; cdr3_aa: CASSTQSRGTEAFF; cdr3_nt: TGTGCCAGTAGTACTCAGTCTAGGGGAACTGAAGCTTTCTTT
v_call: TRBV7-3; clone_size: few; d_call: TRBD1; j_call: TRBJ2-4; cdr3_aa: CASSSRQGNIQYF; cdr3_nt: TGTGCCAGCAGCTCTCGACAGGGGAACATTCAGTACTTC
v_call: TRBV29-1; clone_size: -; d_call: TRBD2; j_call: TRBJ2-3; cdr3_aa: CSDFSGSRTDTQYF; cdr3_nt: TGCAGCGACTTTAGCGGGAGCCGCACAGATACGCAGTATTTT
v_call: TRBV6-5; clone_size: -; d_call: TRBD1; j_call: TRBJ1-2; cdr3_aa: CASSEDRTNYGYTF; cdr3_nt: TGTGCCAGCAGTGAGGACAGGACTAACTATGGCTACACCTTC
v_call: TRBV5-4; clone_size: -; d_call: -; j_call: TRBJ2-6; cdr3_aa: CASASGTPHSGANVLTF; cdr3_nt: TGTGCCAGCGCCTCCGGGACTCCCCACTCTGGGGCCAACGTCCTGACTTTC
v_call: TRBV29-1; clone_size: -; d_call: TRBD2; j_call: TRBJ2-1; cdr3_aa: CSSRTSGPYNEQFF; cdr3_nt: TGCAGCTCCCGGACTAGCGGGCCGTACAATGAGCAGTTCTTC
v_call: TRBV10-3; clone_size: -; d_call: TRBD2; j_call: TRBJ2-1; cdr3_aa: CATRLAGGSHEQFF; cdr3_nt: TGTGCCACCAGACTAGCGGGCGGGTCCCATGAGCAGTTCTTC
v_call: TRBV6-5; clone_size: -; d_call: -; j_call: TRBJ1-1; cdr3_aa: CASSYSQGVNTEAFF; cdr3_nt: TGTGCCAGCAGTTACTCTCAGGGTGTGAACACTGAAGCTTTCTTT
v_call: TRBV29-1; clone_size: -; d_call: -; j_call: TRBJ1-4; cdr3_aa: CSVPGEGSEKLFF; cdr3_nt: TGCAGCGTTCCCGGGGAGGGGAGTGAAAAACTGTTTTTT
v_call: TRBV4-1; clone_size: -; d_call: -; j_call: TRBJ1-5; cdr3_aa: CASSQELAGNQPQHF; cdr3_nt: TGCGCCAGCAGCCAAGAACTGGCGGGAAATCAGCCCCAGCATTTT
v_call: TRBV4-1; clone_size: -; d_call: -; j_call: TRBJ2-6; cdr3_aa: CASSQDIESGANVLTF; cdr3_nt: TGCGCCAGCAGCCAAGACATAGAGTCTGGGGCCAACGTCCTGACTTTC
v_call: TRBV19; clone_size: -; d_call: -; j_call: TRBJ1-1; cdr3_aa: CASSLPPLGAFF; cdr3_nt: TGTGCCAGTAGTCTCCCGCCCCTCGGGGCTTTCTTT
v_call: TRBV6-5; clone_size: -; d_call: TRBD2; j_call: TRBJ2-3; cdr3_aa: CASSLEAGGITDTQYF; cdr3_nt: TGTGCCAGCAGTTTAGAAGCGGGAGGGATCACAGATACGCAGTATTTT
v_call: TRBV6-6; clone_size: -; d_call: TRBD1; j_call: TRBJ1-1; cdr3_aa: CASRQGARTEAFF; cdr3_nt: TGTGCCAGCCGACAGGGGGCAAGGACTGAAGCTTTCTTT
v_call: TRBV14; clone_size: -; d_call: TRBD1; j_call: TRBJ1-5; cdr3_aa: CASSQDNGTVNQPQHF; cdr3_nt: TGTGCCAGCAGCCAAGATAACGGGACAGTCAATCAGCCCCAGCATTTT
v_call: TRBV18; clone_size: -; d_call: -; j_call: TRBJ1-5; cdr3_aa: CASSRLGQNNQPQHF; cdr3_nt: TGTGCCAGCTCACGCCTTGGACAGAACAATCAGCCCCAGCATTTT
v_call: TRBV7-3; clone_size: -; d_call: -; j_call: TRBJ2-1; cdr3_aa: CASSPSEWYNEQFF; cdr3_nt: TGTGCCAGCAGCCCCAGCGAGTGGTACAATGAGCAGTTCTTC
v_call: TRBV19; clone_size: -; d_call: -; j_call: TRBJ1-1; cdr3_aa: CASRPLGQMNTEAFF; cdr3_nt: TGTGCCAGTAGACCCCTTGGACAGATGAACACTGAAGCTTTCTTT
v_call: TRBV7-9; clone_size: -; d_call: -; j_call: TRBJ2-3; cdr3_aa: CASSISPRGGSTDTQYF; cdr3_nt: TGTGCCAGCAGCATATCCCCAAGGGGCGGCAGCACAGATACGCAGTATTTT
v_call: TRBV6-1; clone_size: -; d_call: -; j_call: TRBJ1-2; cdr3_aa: CASNTESGAVYGYTF; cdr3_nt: TGTGCCAGCAACACGGAGTCAGGGGCTGTCTATGGCTACACCTTC
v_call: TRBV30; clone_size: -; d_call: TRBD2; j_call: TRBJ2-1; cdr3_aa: CAYAPGLATNEQFF; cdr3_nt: TGTGCCTACGCGCCGGGACTAGCGACCAATGAGCAGTTCTTC
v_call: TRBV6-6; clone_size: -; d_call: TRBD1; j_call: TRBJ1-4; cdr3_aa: CASKFRRDRGPEKLFF; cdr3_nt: TGTGCCAGCAAATTTCGCCGGGACAGGGGGCCTGAAAAACTGTTTTTT
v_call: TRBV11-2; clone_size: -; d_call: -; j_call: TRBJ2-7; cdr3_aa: CASSLGPAYEQYF; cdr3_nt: TGTGCCAGCAGCTTAGGCCCGGCCTACGAGCAGTACTTC
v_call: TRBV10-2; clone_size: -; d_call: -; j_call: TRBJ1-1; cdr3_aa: CASRGGITGSEAFF; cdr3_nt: TGCGCCAGCAGAGGAGGCATAACAGGGTCTGAAGCTTTCTTT
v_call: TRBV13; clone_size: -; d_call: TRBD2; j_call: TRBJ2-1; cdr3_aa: CASSLRGLAANEQFF; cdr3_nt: TGTGCCAGCAGTCTCCGAGGGCTAGCGGCCAATGAGCAGTTCTTC
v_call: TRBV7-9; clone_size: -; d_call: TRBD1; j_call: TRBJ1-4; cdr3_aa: CASSPGTGGQNEKLFF; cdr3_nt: TGTGCCAGCAGCCCCGGGACAGGGGGCCAAAATGAAAAACTGTTTTTT
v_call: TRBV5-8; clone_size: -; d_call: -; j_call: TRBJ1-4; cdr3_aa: CASSLGLNEKLFF; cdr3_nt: TGTGCCAGCAGCTTGGGTCTTAATGAAAAACTGTTTTTT
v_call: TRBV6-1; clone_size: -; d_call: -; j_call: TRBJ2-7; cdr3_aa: CASSEINWGVVYEQYF; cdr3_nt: TGTGCCAGCAGTGAAATAAACTGGGGGGTAGTCTACGAGCAGTACTTC
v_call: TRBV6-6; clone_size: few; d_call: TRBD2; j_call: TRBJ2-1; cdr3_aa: CASSYPSGLNEQFF; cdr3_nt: TGTGCCAGCAGTTACCCTAGCGGCCTCAATGAGCAGTTCTTC